The 24 T cell receptor beta chains reported below all come from one sample, sequenced in a study of identical twins. TCRdb itself ran the 5' RACE reads through MiXCR, one entry per CDR3 protein. The sample contains around 480,000 distinct CDR3 sequences, 14% of which appear only once. The same data also contributed to another study, on yellow fever vaccine responses in identical twins.

Sequencing was performed on CD4+ T cells sorted from blood. The receptors shown here come from a woman aged 18 to 35 in good health.

This clonotype was picked up a small number of times. The chain uses TRBV6-2 or TRBV6-3 and TRBJ2-1; 8 bases agree with TRBD2. CDR1 is MNHEY and CDR2 is SVGEGT in the germline V gene. This CDR3 comprises 18 residues. As DNA, the CDR3 is TGTGCAACCAGGCAGGGGTCCGTAGCGGGAACGTCCTACAATGAGCAGTTCTTC. The encoded protein is CATRQGSVAGTSYNEQFF.

The rearrangement joins TRBV12-2 to TRBJ2-2; the table's D call of TRBD2 was not tested on the DNA. TRBV12-2 is deemed a pseudogene. This CDR3 spans 17 amino acids. CDR3 protein: CASRFLPNWREVRELFF. In DNA, the CDR3 is TGTGCAAGTCGCTTCCTCCCTAACTGGCGGGAGGTCCGGGAGCTGTTTTTT.

There are a few counts of this clonotype. CDR3 in DNA: TGTGCCAGCAGCGTAGTCCTGGGGGATCGGACTGAAGCTTTCTTT. Translation: CASSVVLGDRTEAFF. This chain connects TRBV9 to TRBJ1-1, with D tentatively TRBD1 (5 bases). Trimming shortened V by 0 bases and J by 5 bases, and 14 bases separated the two germline ends. The CDR3 has 15 amino acids. Germline values: CDR1 SGDLS, CDR2 YYNGEE.

The chain recombines TRBV6-1 with TRBJ2-7, with D uncertain. The germline CDR1 and CDR2 sequences are MNHNS and SASEGT. The CDR3 length is 13 residues. Trimming removed 8 bases at V and 2 bases at J, with 13 bases between. CDR3 loop: CASLSDGAYEQYF. CDR3 nucleotides: TGTGCCAGCCTATCGGACGGCGCCTACGAGCAGTACTTC.

This clonotype was observed a few times. The genes are TRBV20-1 and TRBJ2-7; 8 positions match TRBD2. J gave up 0 bases and V 5 bases, and 9 bases lay outside the gene matches. This CDR3 has 15 amino acids. From germline, CDR1 is DFQATT and CDR2 SNEGSKA (reference sequence). The CDR3 sequence is CSAYTGLAGSYEQYF. CDR3 DNA: TGCAGTGCTTATACCGGACTAGCTGGCTCCTACGAGCAGTACTTC.

The J gene is TRBJ2-2, the V gene TRBV9; 7 bases fit TRBD2. The CDR3 spans 15 residues. V trimming: 1 base; J trimming: 6 bases; junction bases outside the gene matches: 6. The germline CDR1 and CDR2 sequences are SGDLS and YYNGEE. CDR3 in DNA: TGTGCCAGCAGCGTAAAAGCGGGGATAGCCGGGGAGCTGTTTTTT. Its protein is CASSVKAGIAGELFF.

V is TRBV6-5 and J is TRBJ2-1; no reliable D call. Germline CDR1 and CDR2: MNHEY and SVGAGI. CDR3 length equals 14 residues. V lost 2 bases and J 1 base, leaving 6 bases between the germline ends. The CDR3 DNA follows: TGTGCCAGCAGTTACAGGGAATCCTACAATGAGCAGTTCTTC. Translation: CASSYRESYNEQFF.

This clonotype was recorded once. The rearrangement joins TRBV18 to TRBJ2-4, with 8 bases aligning to TRBD1. J was trimmed by 5 bases and V by 3 bases; bases with no gene match: 6. Germline V gives CDR1 KGHSH, CDR2 LQKENI. The CDR3 is made up of 15 amino acids. CDR3 sequence (DNA): TGTGCCAGCTCACCGCGTCCGGGACAGGAAAACATTCAGTACTTC. It codes for CASSPRPGQENIQYF.

This clonotype has only a few counts. The rearrangement uses TRBV29-1 and TRBJ2-5, with D tentatively TRBD1 or TRBD2 (5 bases each). CDR1 is SQVTM, CDR2 ANQGSEA, per germline. This CDR3 is 13 amino acids long. With 1 base removed from V and 9 bases from J, the gap between germline ends came to 15 bases. As DNA, the CDR3 is TGCAGCGTTGAAGGGACAAGTGGGGAGCCCCAGTACTTC. It specifies CSVEGTSGEPQYF.

This clonotype was seen repeatedly, ten times or more. The V call is TRBV12-3 or TRBV12-4, the J call TRBJ2-7; tentatively, D is TRBD1 or TRBD2 (5 bases each). CDR3 length equals 13 residues. V was cut by 4 bases and J by 7 bases, with 14 bases left in between. CDR3: CASSSGLTGEQYF. The CDR3 DNA reads as TGTGCCAGCAGTTCGGGGCTCACTGGGGAGCAGTACTTC.

This clonotype was seen repeatedly, ten times or more. The chain recombines TRBV28 with TRBJ2-7; no clear D. The CDR3 has 12 amino acids. V lost 6 bases, J lost 3 bases, and 9 bases lay in between. Germline V gene sequence: CDR1 MDHEN, CDR2 SYDVKM. The CDR3 DNA is TGTGCCAGCAGCCTCTCTCTCTACGAGCAGTACTTC. This encodes CASSLSLYEQYF.

V usage is TRBV29-1 and J usage is TRBJ2-3; D possibly matches TRBD1 or TRBD2 (5 bases each). Trimming took 6 bases from V and 8 from J, leaving 21 bases between them. The CDR3 runs to 14 residues. Germline CDR1 and CDR2: SQVTM and ANQGSEA. CDR3 bases: TGCAGCGTAGACCCGGGACGGCCTGTAACTACGCAGTATTTT. Translated: CSVDPGRPVTTQYF.

This clonotype was counted a few times. One end of the junction does not line up with germline, which may come from a read error. The chain links TRBV7-9 to TRBJ2-1; TRBD2 matches at 13 bases. The CDR3 consists of 14 residues. Germline CDR1 and CDR2: SEHNR and FQNEAQ (reference sequence). The CDR3 loop is CAGRTSGSNDEQFF. CDR3 bases: TGTGCCGGCAGGACTAGCGGGAGTAATGATGAGCAGTTCTTC.

The chain employs TRBV27 and TRBJ1-5, with TRBD1 as a possible D gene (6 bases). CDR1 is MNHEY and CDR2 is SMNVEV in the germline V gene (reference sequence). CDR3 length: 17 amino acids. Trimming stripped 4 bases from V and 2 bases from J, with 18 bases between. DNA for the CDR3: TGTGCCAGCAGTTCAGACTCCTTGGGGGCTGGCAATCAGCCCCAGCATTTT. The encoded protein is CASSSDSLGAGNQPQHF.

This clonotype was picked up many times. This chain joins TRBV20-1 and TRBJ2-1; 12 bases are shared with TRBD2. V lost 1 base and J lost 10; bases outside the gene matches: 8. Germline V gene lookup returns CDR1 DFQATT and CDR2 SNEGSKA (reference sequence). The CDR3 has 15 residues. CDR3 nucleotide sequence: TGCAGTGCTAGAGCCGGGACTAGCGGGTGGTCCGAGCAGTTCTTC. Translating gives CSARAGTSGWSEQFF.

This chain uses TRBV5-1 with TRBJ2-5; a weak D match, TRBD2 (6 bases). V lost 5 bases and J lost 5, with 19 bases in between. Germline V CDR1 and CDR2: SGHRS, YFSETQ. This CDR3 region has 15 residues. The CDR3 DNA reads as TGCGCCAGCAGTGGGGGAGGACAAACAATGGAGACCCAGTACTTC. Residues: CASSGGGQTMETQYF.

This clonotype has more than one count but fewer than ten. The gene calls are TRBV3-1 and TRBJ2-7; no definite D call. From germline, CDR1 is LGHDT and CDR2 YNNKEL (reference sequence). The CDR3 runs to 14 residues. V lost 1 base, J lost 3 bases, and 10 bases lay in between. The CDR3 loop is CASSQGVSFYEQYF. The CDR3, as DNA: TGTGCCAGCAGCCAAGGGGTTAGTTTCTACGAGCAGTACTTC.

In this sample, this clonotype turned up a few times. The rearrangement links TRBV19 to TRBJ1-5; 10 bases line up with TRBD1. CDR1 LNHDA and CDR2 SQIVND come from the germline V gene (reference sequence). This CDR3 is built from 15 residues. V trimming: 8 bases; J trimming: 5 bases; junction bases outside the gene matches: 9. The CDR3 DNA reads as TGTGCCAGTCATGGTATGACAGGGGGCTATCAGCCCCAGCATTTT. It translates to CASHGMTGGYQPQHF.

The DNA for the CDR3 is TGTGCCAGCAGTCCCGGGACTAGCAAATACGAGCAGTACTTC. Translation: CASSPGTSKYEQYF. The chain combines TRBV6-1 with TRBJ2-7; 9 bases agree with TRBD2. The CDR3 consists of 14 residues. The V segment lost 5 bases and the J segment 4 bases; nucleotides outside the gene matches: 6. Germline V CDR1 and CDR2: MNHNS, SASEGT.

The chain carries TRBV7-2 and TRBJ2-1, with D possibly TRBD2 on 6 matching bases. V was trimmed by 1 base and J by 0 bases, leaving 13 bases between them. The CDR3 spans 17 residues. Germline V gene lookup returns CDR1 SGHTA and CDR2 FQGNSA. The CDR3 protein is CASSLGFPGGSYNEQFF. CDR3 sequence (DNA): TGTGCCAGCAGCTTAGGGTTCCCCGGGGGCTCCTACAATGAGCAGTTCTTC.

This clonotype was seen a few times. This sequence joins TRBV20-1 and TRBJ2-3; D remains ambiguous. V gave up 1 base and J gave up 1 base, with 3 bases separating them. The CDR3 has 12 amino acids. Germline V gene data show CDR1 as DFQATT and CDR2 as SNEGSKA (reference sequence). CDR3 nucleotides: TGCAGTGCTAGAGTCCGCACAGATACGCAGTATTTT. It encodes CSARVRTDTQYF.

This clonotype has more than one count but fewer than ten. The CDR3 DNA reads as TGTGCCAGCAGCCTCCTTAGACAGGGGGGGGATACGCAGTATTTT. Translated, it gives CASSLLRQGGDTQYF. This chain connects TRBV12-3 or TRBV12-4 to TRBJ2-3; TRBD1 matches at 9 bases. The CDR3 totals 15 residues. J lost 6 bases, V lost 6 bases, and 10 bases had no gene match.

This clonotype was recorded a few times. This chain joins TRBV12-5 and TRBJ2-3, with 10 bases aligning to TRBD2. The CDR3 runs 16 residues. Looked up from germline, CDR1 is LGHNT and CDR2 is FRNRAP. Trimming cost V 6 bases and J 4 bases; bases outside gene matches: 10. Here the CDR3 reads CASGNETGTSADTQYF. The CDR3 DNA sequence: TGTGCTAGTGGCAACGAAACCGGGACTAGCGCAGATACGCAGTATTTT.

V usage is TRBV7-3 and J usage is TRBJ2-1, with a weak D call TRBD1 (5 bases). The CDR3 is 12 amino acids. The germline CDR1 and CDR2 sequences are SGHTA and FQGTGA. V was pared by 4 bases and J by 10 bases, with 11 bases between. DNA for the CDR3: TGTGCCAGCAGCTCTAGGACATCGGAGCAGTTCTTC. Translating it yields CASSSRTSEQFF.